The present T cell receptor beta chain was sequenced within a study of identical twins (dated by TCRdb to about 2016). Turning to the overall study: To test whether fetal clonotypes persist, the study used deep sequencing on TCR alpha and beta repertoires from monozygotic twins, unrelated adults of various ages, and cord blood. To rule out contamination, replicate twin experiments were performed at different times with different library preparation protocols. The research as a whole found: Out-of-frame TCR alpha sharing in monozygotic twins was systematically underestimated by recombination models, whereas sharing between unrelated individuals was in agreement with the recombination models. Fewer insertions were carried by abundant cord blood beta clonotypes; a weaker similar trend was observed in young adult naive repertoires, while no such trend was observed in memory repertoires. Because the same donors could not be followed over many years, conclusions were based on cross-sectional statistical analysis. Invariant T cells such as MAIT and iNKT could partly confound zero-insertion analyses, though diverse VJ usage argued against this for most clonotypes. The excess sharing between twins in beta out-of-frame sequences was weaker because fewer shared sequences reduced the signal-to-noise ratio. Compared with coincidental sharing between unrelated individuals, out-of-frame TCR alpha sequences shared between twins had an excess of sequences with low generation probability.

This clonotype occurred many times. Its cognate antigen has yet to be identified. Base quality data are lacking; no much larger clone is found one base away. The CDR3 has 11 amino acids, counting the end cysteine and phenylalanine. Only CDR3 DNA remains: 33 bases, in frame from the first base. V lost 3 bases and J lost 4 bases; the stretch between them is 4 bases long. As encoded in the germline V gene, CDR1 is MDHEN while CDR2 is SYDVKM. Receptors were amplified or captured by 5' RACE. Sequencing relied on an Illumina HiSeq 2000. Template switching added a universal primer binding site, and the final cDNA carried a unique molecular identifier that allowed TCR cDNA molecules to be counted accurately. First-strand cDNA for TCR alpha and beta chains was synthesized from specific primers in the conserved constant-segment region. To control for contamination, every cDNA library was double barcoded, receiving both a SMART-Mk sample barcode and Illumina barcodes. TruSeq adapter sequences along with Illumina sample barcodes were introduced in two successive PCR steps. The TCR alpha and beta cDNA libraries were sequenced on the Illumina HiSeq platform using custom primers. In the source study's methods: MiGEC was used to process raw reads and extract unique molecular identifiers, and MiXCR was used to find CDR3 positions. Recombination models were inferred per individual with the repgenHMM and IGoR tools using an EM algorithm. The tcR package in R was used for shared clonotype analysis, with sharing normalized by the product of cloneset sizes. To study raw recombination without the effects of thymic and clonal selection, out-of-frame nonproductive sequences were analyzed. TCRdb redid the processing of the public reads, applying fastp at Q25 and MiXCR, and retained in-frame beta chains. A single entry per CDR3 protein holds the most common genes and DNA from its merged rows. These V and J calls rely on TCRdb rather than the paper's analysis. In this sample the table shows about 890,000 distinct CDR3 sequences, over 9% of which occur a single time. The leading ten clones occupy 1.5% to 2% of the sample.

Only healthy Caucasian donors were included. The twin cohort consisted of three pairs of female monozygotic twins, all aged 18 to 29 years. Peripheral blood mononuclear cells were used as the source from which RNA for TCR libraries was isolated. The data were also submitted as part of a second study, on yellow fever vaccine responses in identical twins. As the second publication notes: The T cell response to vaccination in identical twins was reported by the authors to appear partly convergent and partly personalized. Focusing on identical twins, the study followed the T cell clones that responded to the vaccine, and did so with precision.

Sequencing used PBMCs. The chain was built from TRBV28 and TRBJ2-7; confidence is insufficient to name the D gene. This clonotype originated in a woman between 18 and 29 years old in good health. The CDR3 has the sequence CASSFQYEQYF. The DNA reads TGTGCCAGCAGTTTCCAGTACGAGCAGTACTTC.